The 20 T cell receptor beta chains listed next were all sequenced from one sample in a study of Ad26.COV2.S vaccination and SARS-CoV-2 variants. Treatment here: roughly 20 received Ad26.COV2.S at low or high dose, single or two shots; 5 received placebo; per-sample allocation not given. Day 63 after the first vaccine or placebo injection was the time point for sampling. Some clones are missing from TCRdb's copy, which holds only in-frame ones; the method was immunoSEQ multiplex PCR. The sample consists of around 300,000 clones, 75% to 90% of them appearing once. The sample in question was peripheral blood, obtained in a trial of Ad26.COV2.S vaccine versus placebo. The receptors derive from a person between 18 and 60 years old who received the Ad26.COV2.S COVID-19 vaccine or a placebo.

The chain has TRBV28 and TRBJ2-7; TRBD1 matches at 7 bases. V was clipped by 6 bases and J by 6 bases; unmatched bases: 8. CDR3 length: 13 amino acids. From germline, CDR1 is MDHEN and CDR2 SYDVKM. The CDR3 region is CASRERGLVEQYF. The CDR3 DNA reads as TGTGCCAGCAGGGAGAGGGGGCTCGTCGAGCAGTACTTC.

V and J are TRBV6-6 and TRBJ2-7; possible D gene TRBD1, 5 bases. The germline V gene has CDR1 MNHNY and CDR2 SVGAGI (reference sequence). Between the trimmed V and J ends, which lost 2 bases and 3 bases, there was a span of 11 bases. The CDR3 runs 14 residues. The CDR3 nucleotides read TGTGCCAGCAGTTACGGGCAGGGAATCTACGAGCAGTACTTC. Translated, it gives CASSYGQGIYEQYF.

The genes are TRBV5-4 and TRBJ1-2; a possible D gene is TRBD1 (5 bases). CDR3 length: 15 amino acids. Between the trimmed V and J ends, which lost 5 bases and 3 bases, there was a span of 17 bases. Germline lookup yields CDR1 SGHNT and CDR2 YYREEE (reference sequence). CDR3 sequence: CASRKGKGAYYGYTF. The CDR3 region has the DNA TGTGCCAGCAGGAAAGGGAAAGGGGCTTACTATGGCTACACCTTC.

This clone showed up just a few times. J is TRBJ1-3 and V is TRBV7-9, with D hard to call. CDR3 size: 15 residues. Looked up from germline, CDR1 is SEHNR and CDR2 is FQNEAQ (reference sequence). V gave up 2 bases and J gave up 0 bases, with 8 bases separating them. CDR3 coding DNA: TGTGCCAGCAGCTTAAGACAAAGCTCTGGAAACACCATATATTTT. Amino acids: CASSLRQSSGNTIYF.

The rearrangement joins TRBV6-1 to TRBJ2-1; either TRBD1 or TRBD2 may supply D (6 bases each). Germline CDR1 and CDR2: MNHNS and SASEGT. The CDR3 runs to 16 residues. Trimming removed 2 bases at V and 7 bases at J, with 18 bases between. In nucleotides, the CDR3 is TGTGCCAGCAGTGAATTTACTGGGGGGCTCCTAAATGAGCAGTTCTTC. It codes for CASSEFTGGLLNEQFF.

V and J are TRBV6-5 and TRBJ1-1, with TRBD1 as a possible D gene (5 bases). Trimming left V 2 bases short and J 1 base short, with 14 bases between. The CDR3 spans 16 residues. Germline CDR1 is MNHEY and CDR2 is SVGAGI. The CDR3 is CASSYALGGGNTEAFF. The CDR3 DNA sequence: TGTGCCAGCAGTTACGCGCTTGGGGGAGGGAACACTGAAGCTTTCTTT.

This chain joins TRBV5-4 and TRBJ1-6, with a tentative D call TRBD1 (6 bases). This CDR3 region has 13 residues. Trimming took 4 bases from V and 7 from J, leaving 9 bases between them. Looked up from germline, CDR1 is SGHNT and CDR2 is YYREEE (reference sequence). The CDR3 nucleotides read TGTGCCAGCAGCACGGACAGCAATTCACCCCTCCACTTT. Protein sequence: CASSTDSNSPLHF. The whole variable domain, remainder taken from reference TRBV5-4 and TRBJ1-6, is ETGVTQSPTHLIKTRGQQVTLRCSSQSGHNTVSWYQQALGQGPQFIFQYYREEENGRGNFPPRFSGLQFPNYSSELNVNALELDDSALYLCASSTDSNSPLHFGNGTRLTVT.

The CDR3 region is CASSSGNTGELFF. Written as DNA, the CDR3 is TGTGCCAGCAGCTCGGGGAACACCGGGGAGCTGTTTTTT. The J gene is TRBJ2-2, the V gene TRBV7-2; D gene unclear. Germline loops: CDR1 SGHTA, CDR2 FQGNSA. Trimming removed 4 bases from V and 1 base from J, with 4 bases in between. The CDR3 contains 13 residues.

The gene calls are TRBV2 and TRBJ2-7; weak D call: TRBD2 (6 bases). The CDR3 is 14 residues long. Trimming pared 6 bases from V and 0 bases from J, leaving 12 bases between. Germline V gives CDR1 SNHLY, CDR2 FYNNEI. The CDR3 protein is CASRGDFSSYEQYF. The CDR3, as DNA: TGTGCCAGCAGAGGGGACTTCAGCTCCTACGAGCAGTACTTC.

The chain carries TRBV7-9 and TRBJ1-1; weak D call: TRBD1 (5 bases). V lost 1 base and J lost 0, with 6 bases in between. The germline V gene encodes CDR1 SEHNR and CDR2 FQNEAQ (reference sequence). The length of the CDR3 is 14 residues. CDR3 bases: TGTGCCAGCAGCTTAGTGACAGTGAACACTGAAGCTTTCTTT. Translating it yields CASSLVTVNTEAFF.

The rearrangement uses TRBV29-1 and TRBJ2-7; D might be TRBD2 (5 bases). Germline-derived CDR1 and CDR2 are SQVTM and ANQGSEA. CDR3 length: 11 residues. Trimming took 5 bases from V and 6 from J, leaving 11 bases between them. The CDR3 reads CSVRGLAEQYF. In DNA form, the CDR3 reads TGCAGCGTTCGGGGTCTGGCCGAGCAGTACTTC.

The count of this clone is one. The chain couples TRBV5-1 to TRBJ2-1, with 8 bases lining up with TRBD2. J lost 9 bases, V lost 4 bases, and 6 bases had no gene match. CDR3 length equals 13 residues. Germline V gives CDR1 SGHRS, CDR2 YFSETQ. Here the CDR3 DNA reads TGCGCCAGCAGCCGGGAGGGGGTGACTGAGCAGTTCTTC. Translating gives CASSREGVTEQFF.

V gene TRBV9 combines with J gene TRBJ1-1; D might be TRBD1 (5 bases). Trimming removed 6 bases from V and 0 bases from J, with 33 bases in between. The CDR3 covers 21 residues. CDR1 is SGDLS, CDR2 YYNGEE, per germline. This CDR3 reads CASNRGSGTPEAGIMNTEAFF. CDR3 coding DNA: TGTGCCAGCAACCGGGGTTCCGGGACGCCTGAAGCAGGGATCATGAACACTGAAGCTTTCTTT.

V gene TRBV2 combines with J gene TRBJ2-1; TRBD2 might be the D (5 bases). This CDR3 has 15 amino acids. The V end lost 4 bases, the J end lost 5 bases, and 15 bases lay between the germline ends. Germline loops: CDR1 SNHLY, CDR2 FYNNEI. CDR3 residues: CASSASEPEDNEQFF. The CDR3 coding sequence is TGTGCCAGCAGTGCCTCGGAGCCGGAGGACAATGAGCAGTTCTTC.

This clone is a singleton in its sample. The gene calls are TRBV5-1 and TRBJ2-5; TRBD2 agrees at 7 bases. The CDR3 sequence is 18 residues long. CDR1 and CDR2 (germline): SGHRS, YFSETQ. V lost 0 bases, J lost 4 bases, and 15 bases stayed unmatched. CDR3 amino acids: CASSLEYGRSGRGETQYF. CDR3 in DNA: TGCGCCAGCAGCTTGGAATACGGGCGATCGGGGAGGGGAGAGACCCAGTACTTC.

CDR3 residues: CASSPTSNGQGRHTIYF. CDR3 nucleotides: TGTGCCAGCAGCCCAACCTCAAACGGACAGGGGAGACACACCATATATTTT. The chain has TRBV3-1 (or the pseudogene TRBV3-2) and TRBJ1-3; 9 bases agree with TRBD1. The CDR3 runs to 17 residues. CDR1 is LGHDT and CDR2 is YNNKEL in the germline V gene (reference sequence). V lost 4 bases and J lost 8; bases outside the gene matches: 15.

This CDR3 reads CASSQEQSFNQPQHF. The CDR3 DNA follows: TGCGCCAGCAGCCAAGAACAGAGTTTCAATCAGCCCCAGCATTTT. The chain links TRBV4-3 to TRBJ1-5; D is undetermined. CDR3 length: 15 amino acids. With 0 bases removed from V and 3 bases from J, the gap between germline ends came to 9 bases. Germline V lookup: CDR1 LGHNA, CDR2 YSLEER.

V and J are TRBV4-1 and TRBJ1-1; D gene ambiguous. This CDR3 is 12 amino acids long. V gave up 1 base and J gave up 7 bases, with 7 bases separating them. Germline CDR1 MGHRA, CDR2 YSYEKL. CDR3 sequence: CASSQAGVEAFF. The CDR3 DNA reads as TGCGCCAGCAGCCAAGCCGGAGTTGAAGCTTTCTTT.

V is TRBV3-1 (or the pseudogene TRBV3-2) and J is TRBJ2-7, with a weak D call TRBD2 (5 bases). V dropped 4 bases and J dropped 4 bases, with 11 bases sitting between them. The CDR3 sequence is 13 residues long. Looked up from germline, CDR1 is LGHDT and CDR2 is YNNKEL (reference sequence). The CDR3: CASSRSDKYEQYF. The CDR3 nucleotides read TGTGCCAGCAGCCGTAGCGACAAGTACGAGCAGTACTTC.

The chain joins TRBV7-9 to TRBJ2-5; TRBD1 matches at 7 bases. V was clipped by 5 bases and J by 3 bases; unmatched bases: 12. Germline V gives CDR1 SEHNR, CDR2 FQNEAQ (reference sequence). The CDR3 contains 16 residues. CDR3 nucleotides: TGTGCCAGCAGCGGGGAGAGGGGGCGAGGGGAAGAGACCCAGTACTTC. Translation: CASSGERGRGEETQYF.